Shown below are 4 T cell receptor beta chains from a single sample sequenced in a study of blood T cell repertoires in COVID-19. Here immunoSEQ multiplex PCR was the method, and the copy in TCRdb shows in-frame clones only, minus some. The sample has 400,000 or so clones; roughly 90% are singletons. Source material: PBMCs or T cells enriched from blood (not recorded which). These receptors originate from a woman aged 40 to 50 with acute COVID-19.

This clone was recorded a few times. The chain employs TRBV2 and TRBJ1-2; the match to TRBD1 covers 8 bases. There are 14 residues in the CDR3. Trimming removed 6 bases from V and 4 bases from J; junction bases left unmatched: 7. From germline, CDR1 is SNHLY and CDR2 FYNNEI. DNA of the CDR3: TGTGCCAGCAGGCTAGGACAGGGAACCTATGGCTACACCTTC. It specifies CASRLGQGTYGYTF.

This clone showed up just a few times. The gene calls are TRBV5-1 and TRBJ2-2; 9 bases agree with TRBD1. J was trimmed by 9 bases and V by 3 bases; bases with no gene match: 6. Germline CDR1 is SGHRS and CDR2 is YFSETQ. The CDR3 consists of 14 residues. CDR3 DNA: TGCGCCAGCAGCTACGGGACAGGGAACAGGGAGCTGTTTTTT. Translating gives CASSYGTGNRELFF.

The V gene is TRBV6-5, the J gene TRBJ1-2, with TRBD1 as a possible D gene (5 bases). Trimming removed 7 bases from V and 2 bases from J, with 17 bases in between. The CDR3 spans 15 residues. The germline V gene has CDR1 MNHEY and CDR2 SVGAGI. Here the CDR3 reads CASTHRQNQNYGYTF. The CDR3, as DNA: TGTGCCAGCACGCACAGACAGAACCAAAACTATGGCTACACCTTC.

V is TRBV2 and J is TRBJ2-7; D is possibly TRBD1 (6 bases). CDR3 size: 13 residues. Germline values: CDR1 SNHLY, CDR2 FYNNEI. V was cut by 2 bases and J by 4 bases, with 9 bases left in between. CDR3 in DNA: TGTGCCAGCAGTGAAACCGACAGGTACGAGCAGTACTTC. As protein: CASSETDRYEQYF.